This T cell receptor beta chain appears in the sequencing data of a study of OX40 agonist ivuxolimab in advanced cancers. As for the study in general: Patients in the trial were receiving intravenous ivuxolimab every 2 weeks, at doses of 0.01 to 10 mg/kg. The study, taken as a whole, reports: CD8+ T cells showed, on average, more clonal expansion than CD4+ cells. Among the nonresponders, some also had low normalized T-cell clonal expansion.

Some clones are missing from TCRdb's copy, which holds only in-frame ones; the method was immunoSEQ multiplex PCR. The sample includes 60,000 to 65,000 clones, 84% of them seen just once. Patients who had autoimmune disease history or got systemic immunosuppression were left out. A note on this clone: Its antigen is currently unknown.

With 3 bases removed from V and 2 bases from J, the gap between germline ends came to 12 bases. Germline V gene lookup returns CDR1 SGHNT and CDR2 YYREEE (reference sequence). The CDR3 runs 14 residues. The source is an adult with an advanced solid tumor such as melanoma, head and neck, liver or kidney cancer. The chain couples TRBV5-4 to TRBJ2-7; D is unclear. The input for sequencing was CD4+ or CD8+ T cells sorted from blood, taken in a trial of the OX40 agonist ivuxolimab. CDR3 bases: TGTGCCAGCAGCTCTCCTGGGCCGACCTACGAGCAGTACTTC. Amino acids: CASSSPGPTYEQYF. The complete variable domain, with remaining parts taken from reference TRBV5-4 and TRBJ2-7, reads ETGVTQSPTHLIKTRGQQVTLRCSSQSGHNTVSWYQQALGQGPQFIFQYYREEENGRGNFPPRFSGLQFPNYSSELNVNALELDDSALYLCASSSPGPTYEQYFGPGTRLTVT.